Listed here are 28 T cell receptor beta chains from one sample, sequenced in a study of blood T cell repertoires in COVID-19 (dated by TCRdb to the early 2020s). Library preparation employed the immunoSEQ multiplex PCR assay. Imported from immuneACCESS, the table was reduced by TCRdb to in-frame sequences with V and J called. These copies leave out some clones; in studies compared against another copy, an unresolved V gene accounts for under half, and the cause of the remainder is not known. The sample table lists some 100,000 clones, approximately 92% of them with a count of one. The ten largest clonotypes hold approximately 5.4% of the sample. The sequenced sample was peripheral blood. Receptor source: a man aged 50-59 years with active COVID-19.

This chain joins TRBV18 and TRBJ1-1, with 7 positions matching TRBD1. CDR1 is KGHSH and CDR2 is LQKENI in the germline V gene. The CDR3 runs 14 residues. The V gene end was trimmed by 3 bases and the J gene end by 4 bases; junction bases not matched to a gene: 5. CDR3 bases: TGTGCCAGCTCACCTCCGGGACAGAGCACTGAAGCTTTCTTT. This sequence encodes CASSPPGQSTEAFF. Supplemented by reference TRBV18 and TRBJ1-1, the full variable domain reads NAGVMQNPRHLVRRRGQEARLRCSPMKGHSHVYWYRQLPEEGLKFMVYLQKENIIDESGMPKERFSAEFPKEGPSILRIQQVVRGDSAAYFCASSPPGQSTEAFFGQGTRLTVV.

This clone was detected only once. This chain links TRBV27 with TRBJ2-7; 9 nucleotides agree with TRBD2. The J segment lost 1 base and the V segment lost 6 bases, leaving 4 bases of the junction unmatched. This CDR3 contains 14 residues. The germline V gene encodes CDR1 MNHEY and CDR2 SMNVEV (reference sequence). CDR3 DNA sequence: TGTGCCAGCAGCTATAGCGGGAGTTCCTACGAGCAGTACTTC. Translating it yields CASSYSGSSYEQYF.

V and J are TRBV9 and TRBJ2-5, with 10 bases matching TRBD2. V gave up 0 bases and J gave up 3 bases; unmatched junction bases: 5. The CDR3 spans 16 residues. The germline gives CDR1 SGDLS, CDR2 YYNGEE. Here the CDR3 DNA reads TGTGCCAGCAGCGTAGGGTCTAGCGGGAGTAAAGAGACCCAGTACTTC. Protein: CASSVGSSGSKETQYF.

The rearrangement uses TRBV9 and TRBJ2-2; D is unclear. CDR1 SGDLS and CDR2 YYNGEE come from the germline V gene. V lost 1 base and J 4 bases, leaving 5 bases between the germline ends. The CDR3 consists of 13 residues. This chain's CDR3 is CASSVTGTGELFF. CDR3 bases: TGTGCCAGCAGCGTAACGGGCACCGGGGAGCTGTTTTTT.

CDR3 nucleotide sequence: TGTGCCAGCAGCCTTACGGGACAGGACTGGGGGGAGACCCAGTACTTC. Translating it yields CASSLTGQDWGETQYF. The V call is TRBV2, the J call TRBJ2-5; TRBD1 agrees at 8 bases. V was pared by 6 bases and J by 5 bases, with 14 bases of the junction left unmatched. The germline V gene encodes CDR1 SNHLY and CDR2 FYNNEI. The length of the CDR3 is 16 residues.

The V gene is TRBV29-1, the J gene TRBJ2-5; no clear D gene. This CDR3 has 10 amino acids. From germline, CDR1 is SQVTM and CDR2 ANQGSEA. The V end lost 2 bases, the J end lost 9 bases, and 7 bases lay between the germline ends. The CDR3 loop reads CSVETSAQYF. The CDR3 DNA follows: TGCAGCGTTGAAACGAGCGCCCAGTACTTC.

CDR3 DNA: TGTGCCAGCAGCCTTCCGGGACTAGCGGTAGACAATGAGCAGTTCTTC. Its translation: CASSLPGLAVDNEQFF. This sequence joins TRBV5-6 and TRBJ2-1, with 11 bases aligning to TRBD2. The CDR3 has 16 amino acids. The junction had 8 bases not matched to a gene; V was cut back by 4 bases and J by 5 bases. Germline-derived CDR1 and CDR2 are SGHDT and YYEEEE.

This clone was picked up one time. The chain joins TRBV7-3 to TRBJ1-4; unclear D gene. Between the trimmed V and J ends, which lost 1 base and 4 bases, there was a span of 10 bases. Germline V gene lookup returns CDR1 SGHTA and CDR2 FQGTGA. CDR3 length equals 15 residues. In DNA form, the CDR3 reads TGTGCCAGCAGCTTAAGATCGATCAGTAATGAAAAACTGTTTTTT. Its protein product is CASSLRSISNEKLFF.

The genes are TRBV7-3 and TRBJ2-1, with D possibly TRBD2 on 5 matching bases. The CDR3 is 18 residues long. Germline CDR1 and CDR2: SGHTA and FQGTGA. V was cut by 0 bases and J by 0 bases, with 15 bases left in between. The CDR3 sequence: CASSLTAWRAHSYNEQFF. CDR3 in DNA: TGTGCCAGCAGCTTAACGGCCTGGCGGGCCCACTCCTACAATGAGCAGTTCTTC.

The chain recombines TRBV7-2 with TRBJ2-5; D unclear. Germline loops: CDR1 SGHTA, CDR2 FQGNSA. There are 13 residues in the CDR3. The germline V and J ends were trimmed by 2 bases and 6 bases, with 10 bases remaining between them. CDR3 DNA: TGTGCCAGCAGCTTAACCGGAGTTCAGACCCAGTACTTC. Translation: CASSLTGVQTQYF.

V usage is TRBV28 and J usage is TRBJ2-7, with TRBD2 matching over 9 bases. J lost 0 bases, V lost 8 bases, and 2 bases had no gene match. The CDR3 consists of 13 residues. Germline V gene sequence: CDR1 MDHEN, CDR2 SYDVKM. The CDR3 loop reads CASRLAASYEQYF. Here the CDR3 DNA reads TGTGCCAGCCGACTAGCGGCCTCCTACGAGCAGTACTTC.

The chain has TRBV30 and TRBJ2-7; tentatively, D is TRBD1 (6 bases). Germline V gene lookup returns CDR1 GTSNPN and CDR2 SVGIG (reference sequence). The length of the CDR3 is 12 residues. The V and J ends lost 0 bases and 6 bases respectively, with 9 bases between them. The CDR3 here is CAWSVVGGEQYF. CDR3 DNA sequence: TGTGCCTGGAGTGTAGTAGGGGGCGAGCAGTACTTC.

V gene TRBV3-1 (or the pseudogene TRBV3-2) combines with J gene TRBJ1-4; TRBD1 matches at 7 bases. Trimming at V came to 4 bases and at J to 8 bases, leaving 7 bases not matched to a gene. CDR1 and CDR2 from the germline V gene are LGHDT and YNNKEL (reference sequence). The CDR3 is made up of 14 amino acids. Here the CDR3 DNA reads TGTGCCAGCAGCCTTAGGGGGCAGGTCGAAAAACTGTTTTTT. It specifies CASSLRGQVEKLFF.

A single count supports this clone. The V gene is TRBV27, the J gene TRBJ2-1; 8 bases are a match to TRBD1. With 2 bases clipped from V and 7 bases from J, the junction kept 10 bases outside the gene matches. The germline CDR1 and CDR2 sequences are MNHEY and SMNVEV (reference sequence). The length of the CDR3 is 16 residues. CDR3 sequence reads: CASSLRGTGRVNEQFF. The CDR3 region has the DNA TGTGCCAGCAGTTTACGAGGGACAGGTAGAGTAAATGAGCAGTTCTTC.

This chain uses TRBV5-1 with TRBJ2-4, with 8 bases identical to TRBD1. The CDR3 covers 14 residues. Germline V lookup: CDR1 SGHRS, CDR2 YFSETQ. J was trimmed by 8 bases and V by 4 bases; bases with no gene match: 8. The chain's CDR3 is CASSHRDRSDIQYF. CDR3 in DNA: TGCGCCAGCAGCCACCGGGACAGGTCTGACATTCAGTACTTC. Looking up the rest from reference TRBV5-1 and TRBJ2-4 gives the full variable domain: KAGVTQTPRYLIKTRGQQVTLSCSPISGHRSVSWYQQTPGQGLQFLFEYFSETQRNKGNFPGRFSGRQFSNSRSEMNVSTLELGDSALYLCASSHRDRSDIQYFGAGTRLSVL.

The V and J genes are TRBV6-5 and TRBJ1-1; no definite D call. Germline V CDR1 and CDR2: MNHEY, SVGAGI. V was pared by 0 bases and J by 2 bases, with 4 bases between. This CDR3 spans 13 amino acids. The CDR3 sequence is CASSYSQNTEAFF. CDR3 DNA sequence: TGTGCCAGCAGTTACTCCCAAAACACTGAAGCTTTCTTT.

Only a few counts were recorded for this clone. V and J are TRBV19 and TRBJ1-1; a possible D gene is TRBD1 (5 bases). With 5 bases removed from V and 0 bases from J, the gap between germline ends came to 13 bases. CDR3 length equals 15 residues. Germline lookup yields CDR1 LNHDA and CDR2 SQIVND (reference sequence). The CDR3 DNA sequence: TGTGCCAGTAGTTCTCCGGACATATTGAACACTGAAGCTTTCTTT. The encoded protein is CASSSPDILNTEAFF.

J is TRBJ2-2 and V is TRBV7-9; a possible D gene is TRBD2 (6 bases). Trimming cost V 3 bases and J 4 bases, with 9 bases left between them. Germline V lookup: CDR1 SEHNR, CDR2 FQNEAQ (reference sequence). This CDR3 spans 14 amino acids. CDR3 sequence reads: CASSLGGLTGELFF. As DNA, the CDR3 is TGTGCCAGCAGCTTGGGAGGACTCACCGGGGAGCTGTTTTTT.

The chain employs TRBV27 and TRBJ2-1; weak D call: TRBD2 (6 bases). The V end was cut by 7 bases, the J end by 6 bases, with 13 bases between. Germline V gives CDR1 MNHEY, CDR2 SMNVEV (reference sequence). CDR3 size: 13 residues. The CDR3 here is CASTHGGVNEQFF. In nucleotides, the CDR3 is TGTGCCAGCACCCACGGGGGAGTCAATGAGCAGTTCTTC.

The chain couples TRBV18 to TRBJ1-1, with 8 bases aligning to TRBD1. Germline-derived CDR1 and CDR2 are KGHSH and LQKENI. V was pared by 3 bases and J by 1 base, with 4 bases of the junction left unmatched. The CDR3 is 15 amino acids. This chain's CDR3 is CASSPGQGGNTEAFF. Written as DNA, the CDR3 is TGTGCCAGCTCACCTGGACAGGGAGGGAACACTGAAGCTTTCTTT. Full variable domain (missing parts from reference TRBV18 and TRBJ1-1): NAGVMQNPRHLVRRRGQEARLRCSPMKGHSHVYWYRQLPEEGLKFMVYLQKENIIDESGMPKERFSAEFPKEGPSILRIQQVVRGDSAAYFCASSPGQGGNTEAFFGQGTRLTVV.

The chain couples TRBV7-9 to TRBJ2-6, with TRBD1 matching 9 bases. Germline CDR1 reads SEHNR; CDR2 reads FQNEAQ (reference sequence). V lost 5 bases to trimming and J lost 1 base; unmatched junction nucleotides: 12. The CDR3 sequence is 19 residues long. The CDR3 reads CASSGYRGQGISGANVLTF. CDR3 nucleotide sequence: TGTGCCAGCAGCGGATACCGAGGACAGGGGATATCTGGGGCCAACGTCCTGACTTTC.

Only one count was recorded for this clone. The chain carries TRBV3-1 (or the pseudogene TRBV3-2) and TRBJ1-2; weak D call: TRBD1 (6 bases). The CDR3 totals 14 residues. Germline V lookup: CDR1 LGHDT, CDR2 YNNKEL (reference sequence). The V end was cut by 4 bases, the J end by 0 bases, with 9 bases between. The DNA for the CDR3 is TGTGCCAGCAGCCCGGACAGCACTAACTATGGCTACACCTTC. The encoded protein is CASSPDSTNYGYTF.

Written as DNA, the CDR3 is TGTGCCAGCAGCCGACTAGCGGTCGGGGAGCTGTTTTTT. Translation: CASSRLAVGELFF. This chain uses TRBV28 with TRBJ2-2; 9 bases align to TRBD2. The CDR3 is made up of 13 amino acids. The germline V gene encodes CDR1 MDHEN and CDR2 SYDVKM. Losses at the gene ends were 6 bases for V and 7 bases for J; bases not matched to a gene: 3.

V and J are TRBV6-5 and TRBJ1-1, with TRBD1 matching over 8 bases. The CDR3 loop spans 13 amino acids. Trimming took 7 bases from V and 6 from J; bases not matched to a gene: 7. Germline V gives CDR1 MNHEY, CDR2 SVGAGI. CDR3 residues: CASTSTGASEAFF. DNA for the CDR3: TGTGCCAGCACCTCGACAGGGGCATCTGAAGCTTTCTTT.

This clone is a singleton in its sample. V gene TRBV7-2 combines with J gene TRBJ2-1; D may be TRBD2 (5 bases). CDR1 SGHTA and CDR2 FQGNSA come from the germline V gene. V was trimmed by 5 bases and J by 7 bases, leaving 21 bases between them. This CDR3 region has 16 residues. CDR3 region: CASSVSILGSGNEQFF. DNA for the CDR3: TGTGCCAGCAGCGTATCCATTTTGGGGAGTGGTAATGAGCAGTTCTTC.

The chain carries TRBV27 and TRBJ1-2; 9 nucleotides match TRBD1. The junction had 17 bases not matched to a gene; V was cut back by 7 bases and J by 14 bases. Germline-derived CDR1 and CDR2 are MNHEY and SMNVEV (reference sequence). CDR3 size: 14 residues. CDR3 residues: CASNFRGQGGVLTF. Written as DNA, the CDR3 is TGTGCCAGCAATTTCCGGGGACAGGGCGGAGTGTTAACCTTC.

The V call is TRBV6-4, the J call TRBJ1-5; no clear D. CDR3 length equals 15 residues. V lost 6 bases to trimming and J lost 0 bases, with 12 bases between them. From germline, CDR1 is MRHNA and CDR2 SNTAGT. CDR3 DNA sequence: TGTGCCAGCAGCCCAAGCTACCATAGCAATCAGCCCCAGCATTTT. Translated: CASSPSYHSNQPQHF.

The chain has TRBV5-4 and TRBJ2-2; TRBD2 matches 12 bases. The germline CDR1 and CDR2 sequences are SGHNT and YYREEE (reference sequence). This CDR3 region has 16 residues. V lost 0 bases, J lost 5 bases, and 2 bases stayed unmatched. The CDR3 is CASSLGLAGETGELFF. Here the CDR3 DNA reads TGTGCCAGCAGCTTGGGACTAGCGGGAGAGACCGGGGAGCTGTTTTTT.